In this sample, the clone carrying this TCR beta chain turned up a few times. A multiplex PCR was run with 60 Vbeta primers and 13 Jbeta primers. The protocol was immunoSEQ multiplex PCR, while the TCRdb copy is restricted to in-frame clones and leaves out a portion. The profile shows approximately 160,000 clones, approximately 71% of them singletons. This entry comes from a study of cytomegalovirus exposure and HLA in healthy donors. J lost 5 bases, V lost 2 bases, and 11 bases had no gene match. The germline V gene encodes CDR1 SGDLS and CDR2 YYNGEE. The CDR3 consists of 16 residues. The sequenced sample consisted of PBMCs. The TCR originated in a male donor in good health and CMV-seronegative. The chain joins TRBV9 to TRBJ2-5; TRBD2 aligns across 8 bases. CDR3 nucleotide sequence: TGTGCCAGCAGCGTCCTGGGAGCGGGAGATACGGAGACCCAGTACTTC. This gives the protein CASSVLGAGDTETQYF. Filled out from reference TRBV9 and TRBJ2-5, the complete variable domain reads DSGVTQTPKHLITATGQRVTLRCSPRSGDLSVYWYQQSLDQGLQFLIQYYNGEERAKGNILERFSAQQFPDLHSELNLSSLELGDSALYFCASSVLGAGDTETQYFGPGTRLLVL.